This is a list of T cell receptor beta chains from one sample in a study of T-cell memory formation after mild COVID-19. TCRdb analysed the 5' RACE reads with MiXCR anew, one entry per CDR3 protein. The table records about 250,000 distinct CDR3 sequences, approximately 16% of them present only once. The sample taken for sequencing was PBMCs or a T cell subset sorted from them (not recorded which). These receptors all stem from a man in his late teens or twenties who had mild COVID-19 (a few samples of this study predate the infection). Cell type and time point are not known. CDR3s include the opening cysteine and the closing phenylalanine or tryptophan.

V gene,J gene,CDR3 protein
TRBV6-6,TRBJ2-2,CASSPHPELFF
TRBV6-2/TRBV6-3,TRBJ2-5,CASIYAGQTQETQYF
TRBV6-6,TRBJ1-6,CASRAREGESNSPLHF
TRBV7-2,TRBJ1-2,CASSSWAYGYTF
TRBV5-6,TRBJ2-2,CASSLSGREELFF
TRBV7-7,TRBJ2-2,CASSFGGGPTGELFF
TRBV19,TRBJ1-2,CAITGGSYGYTF
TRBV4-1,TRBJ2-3,CASSQEGFPSTDTQYF
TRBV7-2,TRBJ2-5,CASSLRTGDARETQYF
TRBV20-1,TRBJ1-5,CSARRGDSNQPQHF
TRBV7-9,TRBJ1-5,CASSPQGQAGDQPQHF
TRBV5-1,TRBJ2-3,CASRTGFTDTQYF
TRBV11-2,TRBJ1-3,CASSSHPSPGNTIYF
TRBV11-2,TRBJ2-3,CASSLFGGITDTQYF
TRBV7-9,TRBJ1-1,CASSLRDLNTEAFF
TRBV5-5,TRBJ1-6,CASSLAGDNSPLHF
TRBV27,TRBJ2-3,CASSLPLAGGGHTQYF
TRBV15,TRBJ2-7,CATSRDSGEDEQYF
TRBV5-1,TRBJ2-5,CASSSEGARRGTQYF
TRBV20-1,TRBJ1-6,CSASPTHNSPLHF
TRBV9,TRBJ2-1,CASSARGGSYNEQFF
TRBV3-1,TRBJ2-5,CASSPSGIKETQYF
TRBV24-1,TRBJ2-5,CATSFHREVTQYF
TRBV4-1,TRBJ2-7,CASSRGSYEQYF
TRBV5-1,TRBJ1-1,CASSFSTSTEAFF
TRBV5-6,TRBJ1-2,CASSPIVVGDRGYGYTF
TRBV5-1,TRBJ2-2,CASSATSGPNTGELFF
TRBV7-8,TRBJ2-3,CASSLGLAGVDTQYF
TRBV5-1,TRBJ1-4,CASSLRGVTNEKLFF
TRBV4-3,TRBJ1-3,CASSQDSAVPGNTIYF
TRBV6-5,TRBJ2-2,CASSYSQWNTGELFF
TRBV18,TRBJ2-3,CASSPEGQAWTDTQYF
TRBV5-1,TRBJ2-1,CASSLVPSQNEQFF
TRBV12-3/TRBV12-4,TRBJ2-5,CASTLIARETQYF
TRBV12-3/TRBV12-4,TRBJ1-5,CASTEQVNQPQHF
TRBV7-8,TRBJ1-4,CASSPWTGEKLFF
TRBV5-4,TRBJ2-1,CASRVGLAGANEQFF
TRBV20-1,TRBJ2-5,CSARTSGSTETQYF
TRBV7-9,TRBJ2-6,CASSPRQPSSGANVLTF
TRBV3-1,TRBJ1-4,CASSQGDRGPNEKLFF
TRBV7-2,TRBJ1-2,CASSHTVNYGYTF
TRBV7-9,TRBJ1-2,CASRFPRRDKDAGYTF